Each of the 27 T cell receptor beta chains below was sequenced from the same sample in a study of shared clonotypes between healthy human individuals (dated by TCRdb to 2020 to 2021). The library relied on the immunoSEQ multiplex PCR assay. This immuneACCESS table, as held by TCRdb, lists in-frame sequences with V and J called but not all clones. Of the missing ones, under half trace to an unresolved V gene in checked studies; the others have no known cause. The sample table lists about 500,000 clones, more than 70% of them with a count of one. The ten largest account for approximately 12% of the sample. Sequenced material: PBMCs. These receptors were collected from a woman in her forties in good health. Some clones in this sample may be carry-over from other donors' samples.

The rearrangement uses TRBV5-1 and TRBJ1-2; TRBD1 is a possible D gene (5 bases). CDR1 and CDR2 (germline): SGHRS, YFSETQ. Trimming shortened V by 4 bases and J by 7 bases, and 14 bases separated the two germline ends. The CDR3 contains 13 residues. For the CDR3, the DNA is TGCGCCAGCAGCCTTCCCGACAGCTCTGGCTACACCTTC. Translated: CASSLPDSSGYTF.

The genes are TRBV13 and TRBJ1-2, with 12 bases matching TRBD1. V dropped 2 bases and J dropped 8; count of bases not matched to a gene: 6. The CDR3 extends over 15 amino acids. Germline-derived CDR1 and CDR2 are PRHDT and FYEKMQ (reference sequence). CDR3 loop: CASSLWGQGARGYTF. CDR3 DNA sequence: TGTGCCAGCAGCTTATGGGGACAGGGGGCGCGGGGCTACACCTTC.

The CDR3 spells CASSQSGFSYEQYF. Written as DNA, the CDR3 is TGTGCCAGCAGCCAATCGGGATTCTCCTACGAGCAGTACTTC. This chain uses TRBV4-2 with TRBJ2-7; possible D gene TRBD2, 5 bases. There are 14 residues in the CDR3. Germline values: CDR1 LGHNA, CDR2 YNFKEQ. Trimming cost V 2 bases and J 0 bases, with 8 bases left between them.

The DNA for the CDR3 is TGCGCCAGCAGCGCGACTAGTAGGGAGACCCAGTACTTC. Translation: CASSATSRETQYF. This chain links TRBV10-2 with TRBJ2-5, with D perhaps TRBD2 (6 bases). Per the germline V gene, CDR1 is WSHSY and CDR2 is SAAADI. This CDR3 contains 13 residues. V was trimmed by 6 bases and J by 5 bases, leaving 13 bases between them.

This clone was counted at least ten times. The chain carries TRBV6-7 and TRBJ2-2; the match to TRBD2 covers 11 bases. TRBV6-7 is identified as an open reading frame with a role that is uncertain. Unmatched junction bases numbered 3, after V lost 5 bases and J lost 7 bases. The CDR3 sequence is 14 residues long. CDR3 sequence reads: CASSHLAGGGELFF. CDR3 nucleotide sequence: TGTGCCAGCAGTCATCTAGCGGGAGGCGGGGAGCTGTTTTTT.

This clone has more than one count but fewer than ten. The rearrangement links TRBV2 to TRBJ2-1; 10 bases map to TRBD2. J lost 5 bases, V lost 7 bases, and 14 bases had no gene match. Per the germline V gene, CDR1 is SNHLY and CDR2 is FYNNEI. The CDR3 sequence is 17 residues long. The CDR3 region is CASTKASGRGGNNEQFF. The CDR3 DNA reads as TGTGCCAGCACCAAGGCTAGCGGGAGAGGCGGTAACAATGAGCAGTTCTTC. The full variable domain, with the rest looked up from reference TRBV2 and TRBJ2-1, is EPEVTQTPSHQVTQMGQEVILRCVPISNHLYFYWYRQILGQKVEFLVSFYNNEISEKSEIFDDQFSVERPDGSNFTLKIRSTKLEDSAMYFCASTKASGRGGNNEQFFGPGTRLTVL.

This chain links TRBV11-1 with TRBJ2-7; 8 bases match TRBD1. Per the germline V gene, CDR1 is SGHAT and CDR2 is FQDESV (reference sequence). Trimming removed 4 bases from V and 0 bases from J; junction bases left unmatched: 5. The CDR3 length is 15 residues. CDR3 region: CASSYDRGLSYEQYF. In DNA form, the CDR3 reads TGTGCCAGCAGCTATGACAGGGGACTCTCCTACGAGCAGTACTTC. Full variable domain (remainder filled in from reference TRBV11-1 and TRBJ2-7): EAEVAQSPRYKITEKSQAVAFWCDPISGHATLYWYRQILGQGPELLVQFQDESVVDDSQLPKDRFSAERLKGVDSTLKIQPAELGDSAMYLCASSYDRGLSYEQYFGPGTRLTVT.

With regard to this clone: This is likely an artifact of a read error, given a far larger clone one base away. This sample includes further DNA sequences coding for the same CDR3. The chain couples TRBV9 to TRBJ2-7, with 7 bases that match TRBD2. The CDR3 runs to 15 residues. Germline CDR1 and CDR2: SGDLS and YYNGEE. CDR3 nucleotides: TGCGCCAGCAGCGTAGAGGGAGGGAGCCCCTACGAGCAGTACTTC. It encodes CASSVEGGSPYEQYF.

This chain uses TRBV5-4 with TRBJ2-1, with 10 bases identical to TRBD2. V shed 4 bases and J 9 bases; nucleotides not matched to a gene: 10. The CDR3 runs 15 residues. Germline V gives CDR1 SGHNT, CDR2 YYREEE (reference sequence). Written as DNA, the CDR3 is TGTGCCAGCAGCCTAGGGCTAGCGGGAGTGGGTGAGCAGTTCTTC. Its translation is CASSLGLAGVGEQFF. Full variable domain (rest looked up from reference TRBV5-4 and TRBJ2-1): ETGVTQSPTHLIKTRGQQVTLRCSSQSGHNTVSWYQQALGQGPQFIFQYYREEENGRGNFPPRFSGLQFPNYSSELNVNALELDDSALYLCASSLGLAGVGEQFFGPGTRLTVL.

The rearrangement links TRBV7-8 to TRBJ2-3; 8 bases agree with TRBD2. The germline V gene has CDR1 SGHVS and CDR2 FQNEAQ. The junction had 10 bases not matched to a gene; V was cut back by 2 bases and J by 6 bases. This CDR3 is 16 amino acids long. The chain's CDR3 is CASSLWGRTSSDTQYF. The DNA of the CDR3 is TGTGCCAGCAGCTTATGGGGGCGGACTAGCTCGGATACGCAGTATTTT.

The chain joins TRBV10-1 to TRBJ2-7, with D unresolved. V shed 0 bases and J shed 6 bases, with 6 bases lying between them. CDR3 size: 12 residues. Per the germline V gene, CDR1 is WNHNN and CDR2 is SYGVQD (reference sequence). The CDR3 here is CASSESFGEQYF. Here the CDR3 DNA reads TGCGCCAGCAGTGAGTCCTTCGGCGAGCAGTACTTC.

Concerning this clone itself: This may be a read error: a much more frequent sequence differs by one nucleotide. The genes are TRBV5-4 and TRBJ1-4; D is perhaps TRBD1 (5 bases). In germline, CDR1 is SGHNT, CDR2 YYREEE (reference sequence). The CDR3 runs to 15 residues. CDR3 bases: TGTGCTAGCAGCTTGTGGTTAGGGGCTAATGAAAAACTGTTTTTT. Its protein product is CASSLWLGANEKLFF.

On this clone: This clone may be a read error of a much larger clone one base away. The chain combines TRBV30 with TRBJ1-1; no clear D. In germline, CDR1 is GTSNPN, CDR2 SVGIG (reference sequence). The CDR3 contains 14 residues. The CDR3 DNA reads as TGTGCCCGGAGTGCGAGGACCCTGAACACTGAAGCTTTCTTT. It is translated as CARSARTLNTEAFF.

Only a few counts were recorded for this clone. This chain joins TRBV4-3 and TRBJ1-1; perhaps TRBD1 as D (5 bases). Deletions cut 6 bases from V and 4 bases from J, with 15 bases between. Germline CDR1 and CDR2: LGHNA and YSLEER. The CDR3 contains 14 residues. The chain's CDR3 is CASSPGIMGTEAFF. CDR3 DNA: TGCGCCAGCAGTCCAGGGATTATGGGCACTGAAGCTTTCTTT.

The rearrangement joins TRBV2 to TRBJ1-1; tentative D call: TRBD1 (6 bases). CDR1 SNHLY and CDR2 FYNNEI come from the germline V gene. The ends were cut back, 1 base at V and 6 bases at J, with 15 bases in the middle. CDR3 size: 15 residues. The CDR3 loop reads CASSEGGARNAEAFF. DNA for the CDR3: TGTGCCAGCAGTGAAGGGGGGGCGCGCAACGCTGAAGCTTTCTTT.

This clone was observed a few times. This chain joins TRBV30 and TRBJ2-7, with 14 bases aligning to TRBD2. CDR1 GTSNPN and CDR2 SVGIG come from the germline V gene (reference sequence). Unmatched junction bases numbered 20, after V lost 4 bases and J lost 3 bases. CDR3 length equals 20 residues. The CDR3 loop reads CAWMLPPGLAGGPPNYEQYF. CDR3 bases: TGTGCCTGGATGCTACCACCCGGACTAGCGGGAGGCCCACCTAACTACGAGCAGTACTTC.

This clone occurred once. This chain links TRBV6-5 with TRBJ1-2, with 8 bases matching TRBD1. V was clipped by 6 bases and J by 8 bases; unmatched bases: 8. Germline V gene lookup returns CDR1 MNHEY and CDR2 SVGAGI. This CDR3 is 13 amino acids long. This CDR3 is CASSLGQGGGYTF. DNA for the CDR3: TGTGCCAGCAGCCTTGGACAGGGAGGAGGCTACACCTTC.

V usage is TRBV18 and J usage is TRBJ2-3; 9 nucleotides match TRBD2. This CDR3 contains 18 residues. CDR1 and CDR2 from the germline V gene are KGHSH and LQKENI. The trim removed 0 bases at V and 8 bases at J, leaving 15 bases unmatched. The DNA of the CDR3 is TGTGCCAGCTCACCACCTAGGGAAGCGGGAGGCCAAAGGGGTACGCAGTATTTT. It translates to CASSPPREAGGQRGTQYF.

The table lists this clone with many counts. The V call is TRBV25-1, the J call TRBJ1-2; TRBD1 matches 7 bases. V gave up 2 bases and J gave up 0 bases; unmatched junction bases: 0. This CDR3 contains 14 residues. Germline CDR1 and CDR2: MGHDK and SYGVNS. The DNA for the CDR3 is TGTGCCAGCAGTGAACAGGGGGCTAACTATGGCTACACCTTC. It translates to CASSEQGANYGYTF.

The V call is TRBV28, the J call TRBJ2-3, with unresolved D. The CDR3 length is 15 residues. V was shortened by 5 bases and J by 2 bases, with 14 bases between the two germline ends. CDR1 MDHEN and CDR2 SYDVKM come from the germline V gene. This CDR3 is CASSRIPPDTDTQYF. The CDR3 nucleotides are TGTGCCAGCAGTCGTATACCCCCGGACACAGATACGCAGTATTTT.

The CDR3 bases are TGTGCCAGCAGCCCGACGGACAGAAGGTACGAGCAGTACTTC. Translation: CASSPTDRRYEQYF. The chain uses TRBV7-3 and TRBJ2-7; a possible D gene is TRBD1 (6 bases). Germline loops: CDR1 SGHTA, CDR2 FQGTGA. This CDR3 contains 14 residues. Trimming stripped 5 bases from V and 4 bases from J, with 15 bases between.

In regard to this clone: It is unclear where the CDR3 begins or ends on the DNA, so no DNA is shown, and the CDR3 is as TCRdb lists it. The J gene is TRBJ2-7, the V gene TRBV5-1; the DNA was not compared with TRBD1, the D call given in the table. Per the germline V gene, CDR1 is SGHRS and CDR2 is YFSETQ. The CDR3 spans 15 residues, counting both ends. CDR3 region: CASSLWGLGTGILYF.

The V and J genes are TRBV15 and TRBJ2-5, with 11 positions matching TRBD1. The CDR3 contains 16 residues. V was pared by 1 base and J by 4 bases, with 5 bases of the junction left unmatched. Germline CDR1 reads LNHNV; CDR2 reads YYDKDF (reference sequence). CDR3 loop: CATSRASGTGGETQYF. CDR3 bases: TGTGCCACCAGCAGAGCCTCCGGGACAGGGGGAGAGACCCAGTACTTC.

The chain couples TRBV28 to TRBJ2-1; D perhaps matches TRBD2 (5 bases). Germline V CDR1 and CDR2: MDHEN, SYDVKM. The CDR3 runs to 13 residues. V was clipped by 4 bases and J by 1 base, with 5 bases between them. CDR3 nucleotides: TGTGCCAGCAGTTGGAGGTCCTACAATGAGCAGTTCTTC. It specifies CASSWRSYNEQFF.

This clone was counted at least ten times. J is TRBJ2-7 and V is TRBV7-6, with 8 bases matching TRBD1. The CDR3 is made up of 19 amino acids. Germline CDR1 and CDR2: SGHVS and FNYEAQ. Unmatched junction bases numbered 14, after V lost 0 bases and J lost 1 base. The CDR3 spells CASSLAVRTGGLGSYEQYF. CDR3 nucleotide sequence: TGTGCCAGCAGCTTAGCGGTGAGAACAGGGGGACTGGGGTCCTACGAGCAGTACTTC.

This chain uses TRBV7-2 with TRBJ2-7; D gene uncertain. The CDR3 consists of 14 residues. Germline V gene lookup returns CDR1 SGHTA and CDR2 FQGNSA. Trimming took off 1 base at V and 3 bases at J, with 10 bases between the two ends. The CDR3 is CASSLDGRRYEQYF. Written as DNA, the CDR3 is TGTGCCAGCAGCTTAGATGGCAGGCGCTACGAGCAGTACTTC.

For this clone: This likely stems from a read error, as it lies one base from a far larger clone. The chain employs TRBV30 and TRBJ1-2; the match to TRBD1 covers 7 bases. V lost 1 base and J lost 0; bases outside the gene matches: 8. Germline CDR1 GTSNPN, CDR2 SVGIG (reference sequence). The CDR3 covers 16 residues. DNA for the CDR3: TGTGCCTGGAGTGACTTCCACAGGGGTTCTAACTATGGCTACACCTTC. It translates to CAWSDFHRGSNYGYTF.